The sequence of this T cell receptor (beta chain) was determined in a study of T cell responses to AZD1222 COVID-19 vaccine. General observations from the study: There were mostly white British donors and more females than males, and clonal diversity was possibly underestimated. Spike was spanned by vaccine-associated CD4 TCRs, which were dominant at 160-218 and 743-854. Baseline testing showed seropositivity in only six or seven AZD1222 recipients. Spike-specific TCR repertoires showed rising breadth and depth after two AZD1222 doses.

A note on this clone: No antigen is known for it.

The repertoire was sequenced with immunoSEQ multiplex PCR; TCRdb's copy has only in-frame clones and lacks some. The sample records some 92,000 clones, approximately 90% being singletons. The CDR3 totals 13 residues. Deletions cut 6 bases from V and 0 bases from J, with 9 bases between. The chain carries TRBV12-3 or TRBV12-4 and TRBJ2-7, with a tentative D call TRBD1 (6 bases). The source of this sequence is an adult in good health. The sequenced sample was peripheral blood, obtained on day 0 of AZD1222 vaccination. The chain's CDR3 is CASRTGVSYEQYF. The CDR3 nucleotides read TGTGCCAGCAGGACAGGAGTCTCCTACGAGCAGTACTTC.